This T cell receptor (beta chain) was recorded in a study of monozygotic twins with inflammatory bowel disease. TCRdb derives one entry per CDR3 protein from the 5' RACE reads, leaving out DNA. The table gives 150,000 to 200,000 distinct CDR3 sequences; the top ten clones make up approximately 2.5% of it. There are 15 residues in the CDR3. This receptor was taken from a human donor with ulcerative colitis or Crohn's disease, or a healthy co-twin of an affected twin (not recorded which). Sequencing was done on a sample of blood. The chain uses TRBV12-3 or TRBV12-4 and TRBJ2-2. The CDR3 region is CASRPGSPNTGELFF.